Below are 20 T cell receptor beta chains sequenced from a single sample in a study of T cell responses to AZD1222 COVID-19 vaccine. Clones were sequenced by immunoSEQ multiplex PCR, and TCRdb holds only the in-frame ones, with some missing. The sample holds about 96,000 clones, almost 90% seen once. The sample here was peripheral blood, taken on day 0 of AZD1222 vaccination. The receptors stem from an adult in good health.

This rearrangement joins TRBV29-1 to TRBJ2-2; perhaps TRBD2 as D (6 bases). V lost 6 bases and J lost 8, with 16 bases in between. The CDR3 contains 13 residues. The germline V gene encodes CDR1 SQVTM and CDR2 ANQGSEA. The CDR3 sequence is CSVLTRLGGELFF. In DNA, the CDR3 is TGCAGCGTCCTGACTAGGCTAGGGGGGGAGCTGTTTTTT.

The chain is built from TRBV7-2 and TRBJ2-3, with 8 bases fitting TRBD1. In germline, CDR1 is SGHTA, CDR2 FQGNSA. The CDR3 spans 13 residues. The V gene end was trimmed by 4 bases and the J gene end by 11 bases; junction bases not matched to a gene: 8. The CDR3 nucleotides read TGTGCCAGCAGCTGGGACGGACAGGGCAAGCAGTATTTT. It encodes CASSWDGQGKQYF.

The CDR3 DNA is TGTGCCAGTAGTATAGATCGTGTGGGGCGAGGCACCGGGGAGCTGTTTTTT. This codes for CASSIDRVGRGTGELFF. The V call is TRBV19, the J call TRBJ2-2, with D maybe TRBD1 (5 bases). The CDR3 consists of 17 residues. Germline CDR1 reads LNHDA; CDR2 reads SQIVND (reference sequence). Trimming removed 0 bases at V and 4 bases at J, with 15 bases between.

The chain uses TRBV28 and TRBJ1-2, with TRBD1 matching over 9 bases. V was pared by 3 bases and J by 6 bases, with 14 bases of the junction left unmatched. This CDR3 is built from 17 residues. Germline CDR1 is MDHEN and CDR2 is SYDVKM. The CDR3 DNA follows: TGTGCCAGCAGTTTTTGGCACAAGGACAGGGGATCGGATGGCTACACCTTC. This gives the protein CASSFWHKDRGSDGYTF.

The gene calls are TRBV14 and TRBJ1-1; D remains ambiguous. V was pared by 4 bases and J by 1 base, with 7 bases between. Germline lookup yields CDR1 SGHDN and CDR2 FVKESK. The length of the CDR3 is 13 residues. The CDR3 sequence is CASSRRGNTEAFF. For the CDR3, the DNA is TGTGCCAGCAGCCGCAGAGGGAACACTGAAGCTTTCTTT.

This sequence joins TRBV27 and TRBJ2-7; 9 positions agree with TRBD2. The germline gives CDR1 MNHEY, CDR2 SMNVEV (reference sequence). The V segment lost 6 bases and the J segment 2 bases; nucleotides outside the gene matches: 8. This CDR3 is 15 amino acids long. The CDR3 bases are TGTGCCAGCAGGATGACTAGCGGTCTAACCTACGAGCAGTACTTC. Translated, it gives CASRMTSGLTYEQYF.

The chain couples TRBV7-2 to TRBJ1-4; the D is unclear. CDR1 is SGHTA, CDR2 FQGNSA, per germline. Trimming took off 0 bases at V and 0 bases at J, with 5 bases between the two ends. The CDR3 spans 15 residues. The CDR3 sequence: CASSLAPATNEKLFF. The CDR3 DNA sequence: TGTGCCAGCAGCTTAGCCCCAGCAACTAATGAAAAACTGTTTTTT.

This rearrangement joins TRBV6-2 or TRBV6-3 to TRBJ2-6; 8 bases are a match to TRBD1. J lost 0 bases, V lost 2 bases, and 9 bases had no gene match. Germline CDR1 is MNHEY and CDR2 is SVGEGT. The CDR3 is made up of 19 amino acids. The CDR3 region is CASSYPGQGGLSGANVLTF. The DNA for the CDR3 is TGTGCCAGCAGTTACCCTGGACAGGGTGGCCTCTCTGGGGCCAACGTCCTGACTTTC.

The chain uses TRBV7-9 and TRBJ1-1; D is unclear. CDR1 and CDR2 from the germline V gene are SEHNR and FQNEAQ (reference sequence). This CDR3 region has 12 residues. With 5 bases removed from V and 1 base from J, the gap between germline ends came to 5 bases. The CDR3 spells CASSPTNTEAFF. The CDR3 DNA reads as TGTGCCAGCAGCCCCACGAACACTGAAGCTTTCTTT.

The rearrangement links TRBV6-2 or TRBV6-3 to TRBJ1-5; 9 nucleotides align to TRBD1. In germline, CDR1 is MNHEY, CDR2 SVGEGT. CDR3 size: 15 residues. V lost 5 bases to trimming and J lost 4 bases; unmatched junction nucleotides: 6. The CDR3 loop reads CASSRTGAPNQPQHF. CDR3 DNA sequence: TGTGCCAGCAGTCGGACAGGGGCGCCGAATCAGCCCCAGCATTTT.

This chain connects TRBV2 to TRBJ2-2, with TRBD2 matching 11 bases. The CDR3 is made up of 15 amino acids. From germline, CDR1 is SNHLY and CDR2 FYNNEI. Trimming removed 5 bases from V and 4 bases from J; junction bases left unmatched: 3. The CDR3 here is CASSRTSGSTGELFF. For the CDR3, the DNA is TGTGCCAGCAGTCGGACTAGCGGGTCCACCGGGGAGCTGTTTTTT. Full variable domain (rest looked up from reference TRBV2 and TRBJ2-2): EPEVTQTPSHQVTQMGQEVILRCVPISNHLYFYWYRQILGQKVEFLVSFYNNEISEKSEIFDDQFSVERPDGSNFTLKIRSTKLEDSAMYFCASSRTSGSTGELFFGEGSRLTVL.

The V gene is TRBV5-1, the J gene TRBJ2-2; possible D gene TRBD2, 6 bases. V gave up 4 bases and J gave up 7 bases, with 17 bases separating them. The germline V gene has CDR1 SGHRS and CDR2 YFSETQ. This CDR3 has 15 residues. CDR3 DNA sequence: TGCGCCAGCAGCGTCTCCGGAGGGCTGGGCGGGGAGCTGTTTTTT. Translation gives CASSVSGGLGGELFF.

This clone was seen a handful of times. The chain carries TRBV7-9 and TRBJ1-6, with 7 bases fitting TRBD1. Looked up from germline, CDR1 is SEHNR and CDR2 is FQNEAQ (reference sequence). This CDR3 region has 18 residues. V dropped 5 bases and J dropped 7; count of bases not matched to a gene: 17. In DNA form, the CDR3 reads TGTGCCAGCAGCAACCCCTACCGAGGGGCAGGGGGAAATTCACCCCTCCACTTT. Its protein is CASSNPYRGAGGNSPLHF.

The chain has TRBV30 and TRBJ2-7; TRBD1 is a possible D gene (6 bases). CDR3 length: 14 residues. Germline-derived CDR1 and CDR2 are GTSNPN and SVGIG (reference sequence). Trimming cost V 3 bases and J 2 bases, with 14 bases left between them. The CDR3 region has the DNA TGTGCCTGGAGCATTTACAGGGTCGCCTACGAGCAGTACTTC. It encodes CAWSIYRVAYEQYF.

Only one count was recorded for this clone. The V and J genes are TRBV11-2 and TRBJ2-3, with 9 positions matching TRBD2. J lost 3 bases, V lost 1 base, and 5 bases had no gene match. Per the germline V gene, CDR1 is SGHAT and CDR2 is FQNNGV. This CDR3 comprises 16 residues. The chain's CDR3 is CASSLGVAGETDTQYF. DNA of the CDR3: TGTGCCAGCAGCTTAGGAGTAGCGGGAGAGACAGATACGCAGTATTTT. The whole variable domain, remainder taken from reference TRBV11-2 and TRBJ2-3, is EAGVAQSPRYKIIEKRQSVAFWCNPISGHATLYWYQQILGQGPKLLIQFQNNGVVDDSQLPKDRFSAERLKGVDSTLKIQPAKLEDSAVYLCASSLGVAGETDTQYFGPGTRLTVL.

This chain joins TRBV6-6 and TRBJ2-3; a weak D match, TRBD2 (6 bases). The CDR3 runs to 20 residues. Germline assignment: CDR1 MNHNY and CDR2 SVGAGI (reference sequence). V lost 5 bases and J 2 bases, leaving 29 bases between the germline ends. The chain's CDR3 is CASSLRRDWASRGITDTQYF. CDR3 nucleotides: TGTGCCAGCAGTCTACGCCGGGACTGGGCTAGCCGGGGGATCACAGATACGCAGTATTTT.

V and J are TRBV28 and TRBJ2-7; TRBD2 might be the D (6 bases). V gave up 3 bases and J gave up 6 bases, with 18 bases separating them. The V gene's germline CDR1 is MDHEN and CDR2 SYDVKM. This CDR3 contains 15 residues. CDR3 protein: CASSLEGPWSSEQYF. CDR3 sequence (DNA): TGTGCCAGCAGTTTGGAGGGACCTTGGTCATCCGAGCAGTACTTC.

The J gene is TRBJ2-3, the V gene TRBV2; D may match TRBD1 or TRBD2 (6 bases each). Deletions cut 7 bases from V and 2 bases from J, with 13 bases between. In germline, CDR1 is SNHLY, CDR2 FYNNEI. The CDR3 is made up of 14 amino acids. In DNA form, the CDR3 reads TGTGCCAGCAAGGGGGGAGCCCCCACAGATACGCAGTATTTT. Protein product: CASKGGAPTDTQYF.

This rearrangement joins TRBV5-1 to TRBJ2-7, with TRBD2 identical over 14 bases. This CDR3 is 14 amino acids long. V lost 4 bases to trimming and J lost 6 bases; unmatched junction nucleotides: 3. Germline CDR1 is SGHRS and CDR2 is YFSETQ. The CDR3 DNA reads TGCGCCAGCAGCAAGGGACTAGCGGGAGCCGAGCAGTACTTC. It is translated as CASSKGLAGAEQYF.

This rearrangement joins TRBV11-3 to TRBJ2-1; 7 nucleotides align to TRBD2. The germline CDR1 and CDR2 sequences are SGHNT and YENEEA. The V and J ends lost 1 base and 11 bases, in that order; junction bases with no gene match: 11. The CDR3 covers 15 residues. The CDR3, as DNA: TGTGCCAGCAGCTTAGGGCGGGGGAACCAGAATCAGCAGTTCTTC. It yields the protein CASSLGRGNQNQQFF.